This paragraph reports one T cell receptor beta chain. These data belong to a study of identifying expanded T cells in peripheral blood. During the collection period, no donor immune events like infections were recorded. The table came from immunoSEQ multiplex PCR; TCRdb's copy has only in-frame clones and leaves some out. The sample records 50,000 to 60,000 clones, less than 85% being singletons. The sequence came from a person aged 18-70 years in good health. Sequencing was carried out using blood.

The CDR3 spells CAWSVNFGAEAFF. For the CDR3, the DNA is TGTGCCTGGAGTGTTAATTTCGGGGCTGAAGCTTTCTTT. V usage is TRBV30 and J usage is TRBJ1-1; D gene uncertain. V was shortened by 0 bases and J by 6 bases, with 11 bases between the two germline ends. The germline CDR1 and CDR2 sequences are GTSNPN and SVGIG (reference sequence). The CDR3 runs to 13 residues.